This T cell receptor beta chain was sequenced for a study of Graves' ophthalmopathy and Graves' hyperthyroidism. Study context: Researchers classed hyperthyroidism as stable given no ophthalmopathy within 18 months of follow-up.

V dropped 3 bases and J dropped 3; count of bases not matched to a gene: 10. The CDR3 is 16 amino acids. Germline V gives CDR1 LGHNA, CDR2 YNFKEQ. Study outcomes and limitations: A roughly 81% specificity and 87.88% sensitivity were achieved by a 13-signature model that separated ophthalmopathy from stable hyperthyroidism. With around 70% sensitivity and approximately 73% specificity, the model predicted ophthalmopathy progression. Among expanded thyroid clonotypes above 0.001 frequency, most also occurred in blood.

This clonotype occurred once. Its matching antigen is unknown. The sequenced template was RNA, covering the TCR beta CDR3 region. HTBI primers primed a first-round RT-PCR, and a second-round multiplex PCR followed. Each CDR3 protein is one row after TCRdb ran MiXCR on the multiplex PCR reads. The data contain around 1,000,000 distinct CDR3 sequences, about 35% of them seen just once; the ten biggest clones take up 11%. J is TRBJ2-7 and V is TRBV4-2, with 8 bases lining up with TRBD1. The sequence was obtained from an adult man with Graves' hyperthyroidism. Specimen: peripheral blood or thyroid tissue (not recorded which). For the CDR3, the DNA is TGTGCCAGCAGCCATGTCGGGCAGGGGGCAGACTACGAGCAGTACTTC. Its protein product is CASSHVGQGADYEQYF.